This paragraph covers one TCR beta chain sequence. Its antigen is currently not known. No clone much larger than this one lies a single base away; base qualities are absent. TCRbeta CDR3 regions were amplified from genomic DNA by means of the immunoSEQ Assay, a bias-controlled multiplex PCR. In the original analysis: The number of nucleated cells in each sample was estimated by amplification of reference gene primers within the assay. Sequence reads were collapsed and filtered to measure the absolute abundance of every unique TCRbeta CDR3 rearrangement. For each sample, productive Simpson clonality was calculated by taking the square root of Simpson's diversity index across productive rearrangements. The clones in this table, taken by TCRdb from immuneACCESS, are in-frame only. Not every clone is retained; where verified, under half of the shortfall comes from an unresolved V gene, and the cause of the rest is unknown. V, J and clone size are taken as reported in that table, and D and trimming were inferred from the DNA itself. The sample data list approximately 300,000 clones, and about 89% of these were observed just once. The biggest ten clones account for approximately 5.5% of the sample.

Including cysteine and phenylalanine, the CDR3 has 18 amino acids. The DNA shown is the 54-base CDR3, in frame from base 1. Trimming removed 2 bases from V and 3 bases from J; the gene matches leave 8 bases unexplained. CDR1 KGHSY and CDR2 FQNENV are derived from the germline V gene. These data belong to a study of blood T cell repertoires in COVID-19 (dated by TCRdb to the early 2020s). As for the study more broadly: Collaborator samples came from the United States, Italy and Spain and covered acute and convalescent phases of COVID-19. Sample metadata almost always included a de-identified subject ID, COVID-19 status, age in years and sex. The prospective study material was composed of cDNA or gDNA derived from T cells, B-cell-depleted T cells, or PBMCs. Where available, HLA class I and class II types were taken from metadata supplied by the sample provider and were not determined by assay-based typing. Samples came from the ongoing ImmuneRACE study (first 160 participants) plus 1,254 subjects from 6 global collaborators. The dataset comprised deeply sampled blood TCRbeta repertoires from subjects exposed to, actively infected with, or recovered from COVID-19. The repertoires were made available in a free public database intended to serve as a resource for research on the immune response to SARS-CoV-2. Here is what the overall study found, with its caveats: The amount of clinical and demographic metadata varied by source and participant and was provided uncurated.

Participants in the prospective study were enrolled through a virtual design, were aged roughly 18 to 100 years, and lived in roughly 24 United States geographic areas. In the prospective study, participants were assigned to cohorts based on the clinical history participants reported in a screening survey and a study questionnaire. For ImmuneRACE Cohort 3, a participant was defined as recovered based on two consecutive negative NP/OP PCR tests, clearance by a healthcare professional, or resolution of symptoms. In the prospective study, mobile phlebotomists collected whole blood, serum and a nasopharyngeal or oropharyngeal swab from each participant. Prospective study participants could optionally give additional blood draws and questionnaires over an approximately 2-month period. Before DNA extraction, prospective study blood samples were shipped either frozen or at room temperature.

This chain is built from TRBV16 and TRBJ2-2; 11 bases in between match TRBD1. The receptor's source is a man aged 55-75 years who had recovered from COVID-19. Sequenced: PBMCs or T cells enriched from blood (not recorded which). CDR3 reads: CASSQGQGASLYTGELFF. The nucleotides are TGTGCCAGCAGCCAAGGACAGGGGGCGAGCCTATACACCGGGGAGCTGTTTTTT.